This T cell receptor beta chain was found in a study of T cell responses to AZD1222 COVID-19 vaccine. V gave up 3 bases and J gave up 4 bases, with 19 bases separating them. The V gene's germline CDR1 is GTSNPN and CDR2 SVGIG (reference sequence). The CDR3 is 16 residues long. Profiling relied on immunoSEQ multiplex PCR, and the TCRdb table lists in-frame clones only, not all of them. There are approximately 190,000 clones in the sample; roughly 92% occur only once, and about 1% lies in the top ten. The V and J genes are TRBV30 and TRBJ1-3, with D unclear. The sequencing here drew on peripheral blood, taken 28 days after the second AZD1222 dose. This receptor was identified in an adult who received the AZD1222 COVID-19 vaccine. CDR3 nucleotides: TGTGCCTGGAGCTTTGACCGAACCTTCTCGGGAAACACCATATATTTT. Translated: CAWSFDRTFSGNTIYF.